Below, one TCR beta chain is given with its context. The data derive from a study of cytomegalovirus exposure and HLA in healthy donors. Primers for the PCR totalled 60 Vbeta and 13 Jbeta. Profiling relied on immunoSEQ multiplex PCR, and the TCRdb table lists in-frame clones only, not all of them. The data contain 100,000 or so clones, 70% to 80% of them seen just once; the ten biggest clones take up more than 4.5%. This TCR derives from a woman under 30 in good health and CMV-seropositive. The material sequenced was PBMCs.

In DNA form, the CDR3 reads TGTGCCAGCAGCTCGCGGACAGCGAGCTCCTACGAGCAGTACTTC. It yields the protein CASSSRTASSYEQYF. The rearrangement uses TRBV11-1 and TRBJ2-7, with D possibly being TRBD1 (6 bases). Germline lookup yields CDR1 SGHAT and CDR2 FQDESV (reference sequence). With 4 bases removed from V and 0 bases from J, the gap between germline ends came to 13 bases. This CDR3 comprises 15 residues.